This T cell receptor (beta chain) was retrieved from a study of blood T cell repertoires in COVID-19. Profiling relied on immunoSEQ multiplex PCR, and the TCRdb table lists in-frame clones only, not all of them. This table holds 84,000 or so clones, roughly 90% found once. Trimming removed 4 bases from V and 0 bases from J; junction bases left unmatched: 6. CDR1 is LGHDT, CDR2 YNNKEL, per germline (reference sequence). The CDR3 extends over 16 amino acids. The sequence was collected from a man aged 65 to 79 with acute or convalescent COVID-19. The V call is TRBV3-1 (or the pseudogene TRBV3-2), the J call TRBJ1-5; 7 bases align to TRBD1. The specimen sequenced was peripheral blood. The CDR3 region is CASSRSTGYSNQPQHF. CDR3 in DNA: TGTGCCAGCAGCCGCTCGACAGGGTATAGCAATCAGCCCCAGCATTTT.